The following is a T cell receptor (beta chain) sequence with its context. This entry is derived from a study of blood T cell repertoires in COVID-19. Trimming stripped 4 bases from V and 2 bases from J, with 9 bases between. The CDR3 is made up of 13 amino acids. CDR1 MNHNY and CDR2 SVGAGI come from the germline V gene (reference sequence). Per the original data handling: Amplification with reference gene primers provided the estimates of nucleated cell counts. TCRdb's copy holds only in-frame clones and misses some; the assay was immunoSEQ multiplex PCR. V, J and clone size reflect that table, while D and trimming were determined from the DNA. There are about 260,000 clones in the sample; 87% occur only once, and around 2.2% lies in the top ten.

Input material: peripheral blood. The origin of this receptor is a woman aged 45-59 years who had recovered from COVID-19. This sequence joins TRBV6-6 and TRBJ2-7; tentative D call: TRBD1 (5 bases). CDR3 sequence (DNA): TGTGCCAGCAGTTTAGGGGCGGCCTACGAGCAGTACTTC. Translated: CASSLGAAYEQYF.